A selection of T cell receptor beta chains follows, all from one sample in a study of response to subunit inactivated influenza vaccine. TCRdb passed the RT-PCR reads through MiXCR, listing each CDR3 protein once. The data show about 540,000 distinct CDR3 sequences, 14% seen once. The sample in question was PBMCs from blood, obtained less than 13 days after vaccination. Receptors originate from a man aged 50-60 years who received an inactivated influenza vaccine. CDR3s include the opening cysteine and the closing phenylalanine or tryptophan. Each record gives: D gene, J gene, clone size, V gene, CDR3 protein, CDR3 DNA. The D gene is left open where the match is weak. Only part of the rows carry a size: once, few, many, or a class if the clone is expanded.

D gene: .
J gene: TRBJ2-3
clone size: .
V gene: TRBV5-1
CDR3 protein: CASSGSGTLLGADTQYF
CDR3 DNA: TGCGCCAGCAGCGGATCCGGGACCCTATTAGGGGCAGATACGCAGTATTTT

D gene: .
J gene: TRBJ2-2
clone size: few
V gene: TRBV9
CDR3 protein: CASSVAATGELFF
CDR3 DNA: TGTGCCAGCAGCGTAGCGGCGACCGGGGAGCTGTTTTTT

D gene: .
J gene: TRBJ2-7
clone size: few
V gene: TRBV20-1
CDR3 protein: CSASGQPYEQYF
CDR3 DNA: TGCAGTGCTAGTGGGCAGCCCTACGAGCAGTACTTC

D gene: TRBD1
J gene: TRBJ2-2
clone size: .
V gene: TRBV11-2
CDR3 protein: CASSPSPSGTGGNTGELFF
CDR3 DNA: TGTGCCAGCAGCCCTTCCCCCTCCGGGACAGGGGGCAACACCGGGGAGCTGTTTTTT

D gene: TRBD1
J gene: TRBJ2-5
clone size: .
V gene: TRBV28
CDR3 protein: CASSSHIQGLSQETQYF
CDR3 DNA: TGTGCCAGCAGTTCACACATACAGGGGCTGAGCCAAGAGACCCAGTACTTC

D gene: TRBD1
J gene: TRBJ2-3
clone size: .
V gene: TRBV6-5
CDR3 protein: CASSYSGQGYSTDTQYF
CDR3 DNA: TGTGCCAGCAGTTACTCGGGACAGGGCTATAGCACAGATACGCAGTATTTT

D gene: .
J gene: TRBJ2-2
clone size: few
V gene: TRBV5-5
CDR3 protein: CASSLAAANTGELFF
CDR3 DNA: TGTGCCAGCAGCTTGGCCGCAGCGAACACCGGGGAGCTGTTTTTT

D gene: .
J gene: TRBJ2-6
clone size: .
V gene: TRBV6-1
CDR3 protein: CASSEYAGSGANVLTF
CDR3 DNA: TGTGCCAGCAGTGAATACGCAGGCTCTGGGGCCAACGTCCTGACTTTC

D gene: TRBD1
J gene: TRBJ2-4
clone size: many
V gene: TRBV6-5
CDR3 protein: CASSYSGDRGLNIQYF
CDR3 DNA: TGTGCCAGCAGTTACTCCGGGGACAGGGGGTTAAACATTCAGTACTTC

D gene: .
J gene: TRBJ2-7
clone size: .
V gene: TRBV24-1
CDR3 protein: CATSDFDRPYEQYF
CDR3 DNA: TGTGCCACCAGTGATTTCGACAGGCCCTACGAGCAGTACTTC

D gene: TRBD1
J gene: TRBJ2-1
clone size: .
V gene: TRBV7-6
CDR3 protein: CASSKMSQGAYNEQFF
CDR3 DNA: TGTGCCAGCAGCAAGATGTCACAGGGGGCCTACAATGAGCAGTTCTTC

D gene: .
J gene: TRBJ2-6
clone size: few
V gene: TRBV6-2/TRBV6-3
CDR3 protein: CASTRGGGSGANVLTF
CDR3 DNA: TGTGCCAGCACCAGAGGTGGAGGGTCTGGGGCCAACGTCCTGACTTTC

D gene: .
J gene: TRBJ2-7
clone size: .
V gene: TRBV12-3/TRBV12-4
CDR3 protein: CASSLAVPEQYF
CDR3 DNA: TGTGCCAGCAGTTTAGCGGTGCCCGAGCAGTACTTC

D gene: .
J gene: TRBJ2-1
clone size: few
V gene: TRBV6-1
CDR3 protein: CASSFDGGHNEQFF
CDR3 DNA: TGTGCCAGCAGCTTCGACGGGGGCCACAATGAGCAGTTCTTC

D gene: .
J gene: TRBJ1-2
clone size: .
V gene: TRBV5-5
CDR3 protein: CASSLKDVYGYTF
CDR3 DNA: TGTGCCAGCAGCTTGAAAGACGTTTATGGCTACACCTTC

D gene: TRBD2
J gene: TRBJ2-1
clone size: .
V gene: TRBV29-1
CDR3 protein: CSVGLAGFDEQFF
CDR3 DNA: TGCAGCGTTGGACTAGCGGGATTTGATGAGCAGTTCTTC

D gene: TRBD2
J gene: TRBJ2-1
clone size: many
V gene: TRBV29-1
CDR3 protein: CSVEEGGLAGELEQFF
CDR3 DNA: TGCAGCGTTGAAGAGGGGGGACTAGCGGGAGAGCTTGAGCAGTTCTTC

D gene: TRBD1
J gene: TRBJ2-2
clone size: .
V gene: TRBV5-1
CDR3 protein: CASSHVPGQGAGELFF
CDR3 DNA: TGCGCCAGCAGCCACGTACCGGGACAGGGGGCCGGGGAGCTGTTTTTT

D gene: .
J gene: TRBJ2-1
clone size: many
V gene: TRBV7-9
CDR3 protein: CASSHTSTRSYNEQFF
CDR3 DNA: TGTGCCAGCAGCCACACCTCCACCCGCTCCTACAATGAGCAGTTCTTC

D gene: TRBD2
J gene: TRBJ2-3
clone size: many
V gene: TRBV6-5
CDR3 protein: CASSYSLAVGTDTQYF
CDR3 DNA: TGTGCCAGCAGTTATAGTCTAGCGGTGGGGACAGATACGCAGTATTTT

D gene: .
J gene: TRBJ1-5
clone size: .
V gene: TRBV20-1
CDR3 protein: CSARDWDYSNQPQHF
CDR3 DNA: TGCAGTGCTAGAGATTGGGATTATAGCAATCAGCCCCAGCATTTT

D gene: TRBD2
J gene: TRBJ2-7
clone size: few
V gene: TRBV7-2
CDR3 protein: CASSRGLAATYEQYF
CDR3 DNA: TGTGCCAGCAGCCGCGGACTAGCGGCAACCTACGAGCAGTACTTC

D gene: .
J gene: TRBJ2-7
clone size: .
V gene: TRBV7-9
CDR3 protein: CASSPSVVLSYEQYF
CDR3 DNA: TGTGCCAGCAGCCCGTCGGTGGTTCTCTCCTACGAGCAGTACTTC

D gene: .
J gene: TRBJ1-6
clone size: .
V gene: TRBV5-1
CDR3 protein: CASSLAGQGSPLHF
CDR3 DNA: TGCGCCAGCAGCTTGGCCGGTCAGGGCTCACCCCTCCACTTT

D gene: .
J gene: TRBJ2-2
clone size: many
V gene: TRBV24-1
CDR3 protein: CATSDFGQTGLFF
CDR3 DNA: TGTGCCACCAGTGATTTTGGCCAAACTGGGCTGTTTTTT

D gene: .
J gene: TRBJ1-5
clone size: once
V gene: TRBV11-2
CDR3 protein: CASGPGLNQPQHF
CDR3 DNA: TGTGCCAGCGGCCCGGGACTGAACCAGCCCCAGCATTTT

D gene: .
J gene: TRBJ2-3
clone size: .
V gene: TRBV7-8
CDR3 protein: CASSLLENTQYF
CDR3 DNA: TGTGCCAGCAGCCTACTAGAAAATACGCAGTATTTT

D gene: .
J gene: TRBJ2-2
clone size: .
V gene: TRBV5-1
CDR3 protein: CASSLAGRDGYTGELFF
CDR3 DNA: TGCGCCAGCAGCTTGGCCGGCAGGGATGGTTACACCGGGGAGCTGTTTTTT